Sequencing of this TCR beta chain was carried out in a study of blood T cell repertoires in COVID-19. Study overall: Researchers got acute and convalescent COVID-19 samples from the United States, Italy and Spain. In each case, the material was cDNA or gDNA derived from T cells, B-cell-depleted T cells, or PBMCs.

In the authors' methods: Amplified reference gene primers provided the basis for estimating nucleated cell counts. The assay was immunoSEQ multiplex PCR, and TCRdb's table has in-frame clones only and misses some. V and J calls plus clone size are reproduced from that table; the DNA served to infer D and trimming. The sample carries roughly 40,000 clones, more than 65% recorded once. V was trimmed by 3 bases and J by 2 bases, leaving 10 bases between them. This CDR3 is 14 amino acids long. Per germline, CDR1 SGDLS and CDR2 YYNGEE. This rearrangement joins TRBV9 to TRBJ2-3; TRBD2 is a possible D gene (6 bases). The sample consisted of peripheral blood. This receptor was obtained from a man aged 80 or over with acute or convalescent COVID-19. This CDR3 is CASSDRTNTDTQYF. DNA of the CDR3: TGTGCCAGCAGCGACCGGACTAACACAGATACGCAGTATTTT.